This TCR beta chain derives from a study of identical twins. This CDR3 comprises 15 residues. Trimming stripped 2 bases from V and 0 bases from J, with 8 bases between. In germline, CDR1 is MNHEY, CDR2 SVGAGI. This clonotype showed up just a few times. TCRdb independently ran MiXCR on the 5' RACE reads; one entry per CDR3 protein. Of over 500,000 distinct CDR3 sequences in the sample, 20% to 25% were seen once. This sample also belongs to another study, concerning T cells expressing NK-cell markers. As that report states: Researchers got TCR beta repertoires out of sorted CD3+CD56+NKG2C+, CD3+CD56+NKG2C- and CD3+CD56-NKG2C+ T cells. Dominance of the CD3+CD56-NKG2C+ fraction by these clonotypes also held in several donors.

This sequence joins TRBV6-5 and TRBJ2-1; no clear D. This sequence was found in a woman in her late teens or twenties in good health. The sequenced sample was CD4+ T cells sorted from blood. The CDR3 DNA sequence: TGTGCCAGCAGTTACACCCGAAGCTCCTACAATGAGCAGTTCTTC. As protein: CASSYTRSSYNEQFF.